The sequence of this T cell receptor (beta chain) was determined in a study of T cells expressing NK-cell markers. Across the study: Serological testing identified seven of the eight sequenced donors as HCMV-seropositive and one as seronegative. The study, taken as a whole, reports: The CD3+CD56-NKG2C+ fraction was also led by these clonotypes in a few donors.

With the 5' RACE reads reprocessed, TCRdb shows one record per CDR3 protein and no DNA. The sample data list hundreds of thousands of distinct CDR3 sequences. As for this clonotype: Its antigen is not identified.

The germline gives CDR1 DFQATT, CDR2 SNEGSKA (reference sequence). CDR3 length equals 13 residues. This clonotype was sampled from a man between 18 and 35 years old in good health. The sample was blood T cells: a sorted CD56 or NKG2C T cell subset, CD4+ or CD8+ T cells, or bulk PBMC T cells (not recorded which). J is TRBJ2-5 and V is TRBV20-1. The CDR3 is CSASVLVSETQYF.